This TCR beta chain was documented in a study of shared clonotypes between healthy human individuals. Here immunoSEQ multiplex PCR was the method, and the copy in TCRdb shows in-frame clones only, minus some. The sample has some 2,000,000 clones; roughly 96% are singletons. This CDR3 comprises 11 residues. Per the germline V gene, CDR1 is DFQATT and CDR2 is SNEGSKA (reference sequence). Trimming shortened V by 3 bases and J by 6 bases, and 8 bases separated the two germline ends. What was sequenced was naive CD4+ T cells sorted from blood. The subset is: CD45RA+ positively selected. The chain is built from TRBV20-1 and TRBJ1-2; no firm D call. The TCR comes from a young man in good health. CDR3 region: CSASALDGYTF. The CDR3 DNA sequence: TGCAGTGCTAGCGCTTTAGATGGCTACACCTTC.